The sequence of this T cell receptor (beta chain) was determined in a study of CD8+ T cells in alopecia areata. The wider study: Oral tofacitinib (5 to 10 mg twice daily) was administered to treated patients. Tofacitinib administration persisted for 6 to 18 months, succeeded by 6 months off drug.

The treatment: oral pan-JAK inhibitor, 5-10 mg twice daily. From PBMCs, CD4+ and CD8+ T cells were sorted. RNA was extracted and reverse transcribed into cDNA as the sequencing template. The table came from immunoSEQ multiplex PCR; TCRdb's copy has only in-frame clones and leaves some out. The repertoire holds 200,000 to 250,000 clones, with around two fifths as singletons. The source of this sequence is a human donor with alopecia areata. Here the sequenced sample was CD4+ T cells sorted from blood, taken around week 30, from a patient treated with tofacitinib.

The CDR3 bases are TGTGCCAGCAGTGCTGGGACTAGCGGGAGTGCTTACAATGAGCAGTTCTTC. Translated, it gives CASSAGTSGSAYNEQFF. This chain connects TRBV25-1 to TRBJ2-1; 14 nucleotides agree with TRBD2. The ends lost 4 bases at V and 4 bases at J; junction bases unmatched: 6. Germline V CDR1 and CDR2: MGHDK, SYGVNS. The CDR3 totals 17 residues.